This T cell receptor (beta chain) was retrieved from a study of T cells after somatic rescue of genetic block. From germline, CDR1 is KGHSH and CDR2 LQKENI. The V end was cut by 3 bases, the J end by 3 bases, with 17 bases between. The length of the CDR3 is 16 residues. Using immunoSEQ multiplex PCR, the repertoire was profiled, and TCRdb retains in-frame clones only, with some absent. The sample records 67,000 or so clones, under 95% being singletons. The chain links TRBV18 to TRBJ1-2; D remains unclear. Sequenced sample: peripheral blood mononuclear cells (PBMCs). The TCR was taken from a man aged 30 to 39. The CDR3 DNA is TGTGCCAGCTCACCGACGGTTGTGTCAGCTGACTATGGCTACACCTTC. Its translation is CASSPTVVSADYGYTF.